Listed below are T cell receptor beta chains from one sample, sequenced in a study of cytomegalovirus exposure and HLA in healthy donors. Some clones are missing from TCRdb's copy, which holds only in-frame ones; the method was immunoSEQ multiplex PCR. This table holds around 190,000 clones, roughly 85% found once. Sequenced material: PBMCs. The receptors stem from a woman aged 50 to 65 in good health and CMV-seronegative. The CDR3 runs from the conserved cysteine through the conserved F or W. The order of the fields is CDR3 protein, CDR3 DNA, clone size, V gene, J gene, D gene. A D gene is named only where the DNA matches it firmly. Size is stated for part of the rows, as once, few or many counts, or as a class when the clone is expanded.

CASSPPLREGREQFF,TGTGCCAGCTCACCACCTCTGCGGGAGGGCCGTGAGCAGTTCTTC,once,TRBV18,TRBJ2-1,TRBD2
CSSSPSTGELFF,TGTTCCAGCAGCCCGTCCACCGGGGAGCTGTTTTTT,-,TRBV7-9,TRBJ2-2,-
CASSLDAGPSSRRYGYTF,TGTGCCAGCAGCTTAGATGCTGGGCCGAGCTCAAGACGCTATGGCTACACCTTC,-,TRBV7-3,TRBJ1-2,-
CASSYTGTPSTDTQYF,TGCGCCAGCAGCTATACAGGGACCCCTAGCACAGATACGCAGTATTTT,-,TRBV5-1,TRBJ2-3,-
CASRGRATEKLFF,TGTGCCAGTAGGGGCAGGGCGACTGAAAAACTGTTTTTT,few,TRBV19,TRBJ1-4,-
CASSPSTGKTTIYF,TGTGCCAGCTCACCGTCTACAGGGAAGACCACCATATATTTT,once,TRBV18,TRBJ1-3,-
CASSLGQANTGELFF,TGTGCCAGCAGTCTGGGACAGGCAAACACCGGGGAGCTGTTTTTT,-,TRBV6-6,TRBJ2-2,TRBD1
CASSRGQEQYF,TGTGCCAGCAGCCGTGGACAGGAGCAGTACTTC,-,TRBV28,TRBJ2-7,-
CASSPDRGPSNYGYTF,TGTGCCAGCTCACCAGACAGGGGGCCATCTAACTATGGCTACACCTTC,-,TRBV18,TRBJ1-2,TRBD1
CAISELVTRSYEQFF,TGTGCCATCAGTGAGTTGGTGACTAGAAGCTATGAGCAGTTCTTC,-,TRBV10-3,TRBJ2-1,-
CASSLVSGGRTDTQYF,TGCGCCAGCAGTCTCGTTAGCGGGGGGCGCACAGATACGCAGTATTTT,-,TRBV5-1,TRBJ2-3,TRBD2
CASSIPGLAGYEQYF,TGTGCCAGCAGCATTCCGGGACTAGCTGGTTACGAGCAGTACTTC,-,TRBV7-9,TRBJ2-7,TRBD2
CASSLSGPIYEQYF,TGTGCCAGCAGCTTAAGTGGGCCCATCTACGAGCAGTACTTC,-,TRBV7-2,TRBJ2-7,-
CASKRFAGGDNTGELFF,TGTGCCAGCAAACGCTTCGCCGGGGGGGATAACACCGGGGAGCTGTTTTTT,-,TRBV28,TRBJ2-2,TRBD2
CASSIRAGGPLHEQYF,TGTGCCAGTAGCATTCGGGCCGGAGGGCCTTTACACGAGCAGTACTTC,-,TRBV19,TRBJ2-7,-
CAWSKKGQGGTGELFF,TGTGCCTGGAGTAAGAAAGGACAGGGGGGGACCGGGGAGCTGTTTTTT,-,TRBV30,TRBJ2-2,TRBD1
CASSQSGVQYF,TGTGCCAGCAGCCAAAGCGGGGTGCAGTACTTC,-,TRBV7-9,TRBJ2-5,TRBD2
CASSFLAVQTSETQYF,TGCGCCAGCAGCTTCTTAGCGGTTCAGACTAGCGAGACCCAGTACTTC,-,TRBV5-1,TRBJ2-5,TRBD2
CASSLSGGNNEQFF,TGTGCCAGCAGCTTATCAGGGGGGAACAATGAGCAGTTCTTC,-,TRBV7-7,TRBJ2-1,-
CNEGGLKNIQYF,TGCAACGAGGGAGGGCTCAAAAACATTCAGTACTTC,-,TRBV29-1,TRBJ2-4,TRBD2
CASSTLESSSYEQYF,TGTGCCAGTAGTACTCTCGAAAGTAGCTCCTACGAGCAGTACTTC,once,TRBV19,TRBJ2-7,-
CASTVQETQYF,TGTGCCAGCACAGTCCAAGAGACCCAGTACTTC,-,TRBV2,TRBJ2-5,-
CASSQDNRDGYTF,TGCGCCAGCAGCCAAGATAACAGGGATGGCTACACCTTC,-,TRBV4-3,TRBJ1-2,-
CASKEGNEKLFF,TGTGCCAGCAAGGAGGGTAATGAAAAACTGTTTTTT,-,TRBV6-5,TRBJ1-4,-
CASSNRLLSTDTQYF,TGTGCCAGTAGTAACAGACTACTCTCCACAGATACGCAGTATTTT,-,TRBV19,TRBJ2-3,-
CAWSLQGRNTEAFF,TGTGCCTGGAGTCTTCAGGGTCGGAACACTGAAGCTTTCTTT,-,TRBV30,TRBJ1-1,-
CAWSGGSNSPLHF,TGTGCCTGGAGCGGGGGTTCAAATTCACCCCTCCACTTT,few,TRBV30,TRBJ1-6,-
CASSTGQFTDTQYF,TGCGCCAGCAGCACGGGACAGTTCACAGATACGCAGTATTTT,-,TRBV5-1,TRBJ2-3,TRBD1